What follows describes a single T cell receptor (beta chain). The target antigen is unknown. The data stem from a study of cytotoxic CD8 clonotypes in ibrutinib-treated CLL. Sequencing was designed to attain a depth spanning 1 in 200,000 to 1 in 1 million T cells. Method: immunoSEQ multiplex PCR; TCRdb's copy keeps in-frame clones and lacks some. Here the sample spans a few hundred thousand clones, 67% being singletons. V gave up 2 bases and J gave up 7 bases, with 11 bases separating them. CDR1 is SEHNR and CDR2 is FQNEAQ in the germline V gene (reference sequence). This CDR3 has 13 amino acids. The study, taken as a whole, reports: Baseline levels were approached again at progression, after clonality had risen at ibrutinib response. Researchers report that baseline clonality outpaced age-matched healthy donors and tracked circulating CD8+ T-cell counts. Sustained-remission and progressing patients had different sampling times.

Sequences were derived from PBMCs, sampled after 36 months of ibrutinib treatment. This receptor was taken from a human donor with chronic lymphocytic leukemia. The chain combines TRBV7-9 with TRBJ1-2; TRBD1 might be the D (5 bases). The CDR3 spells CASSLMRDFGYTF. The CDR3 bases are TGTGCCAGCAGCTTAATGCGGGACTTTGGCTACACCTTC.